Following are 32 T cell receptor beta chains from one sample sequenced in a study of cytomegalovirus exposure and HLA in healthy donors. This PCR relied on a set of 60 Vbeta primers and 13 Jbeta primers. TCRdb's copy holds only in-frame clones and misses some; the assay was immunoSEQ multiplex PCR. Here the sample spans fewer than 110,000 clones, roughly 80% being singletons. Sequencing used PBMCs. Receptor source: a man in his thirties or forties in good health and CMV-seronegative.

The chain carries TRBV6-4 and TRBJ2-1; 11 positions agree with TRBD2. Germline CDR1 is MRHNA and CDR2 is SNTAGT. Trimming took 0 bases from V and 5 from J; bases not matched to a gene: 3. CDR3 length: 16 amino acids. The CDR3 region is CASSDSRLAGNNEQFF. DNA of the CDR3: TGTGCCAGCAGTGACTCGAGACTAGCGGGGAACAATGAGCAGTTCTTC.

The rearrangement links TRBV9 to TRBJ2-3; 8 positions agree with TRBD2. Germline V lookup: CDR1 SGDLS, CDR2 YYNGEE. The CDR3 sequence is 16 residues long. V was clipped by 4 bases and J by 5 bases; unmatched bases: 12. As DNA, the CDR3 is TGTGCCAGCAGCCAGAAAGCGGGGGCCCGCATAGATACGCAGTATTTT. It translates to CASSQKAGARIDTQYF. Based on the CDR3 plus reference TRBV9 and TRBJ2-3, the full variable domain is DSGVTQTPKHLITATGQRVTLRCSPRSGDLSVYWYQQSLDQGLQFLIQYYNGEERAKGNILERFSAQQFPDLHSELNLSSLELGDSALYFCASSQKAGARIDTQYFGPGTRLTVL.

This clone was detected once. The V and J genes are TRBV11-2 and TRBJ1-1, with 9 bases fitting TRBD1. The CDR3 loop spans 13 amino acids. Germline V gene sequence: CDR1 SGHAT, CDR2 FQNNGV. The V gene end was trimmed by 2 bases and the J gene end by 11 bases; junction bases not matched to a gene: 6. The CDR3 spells CASSLIRTGAAFF. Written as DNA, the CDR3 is TGTGCCAGCAGCTTAATCCGGACAGGGGCGGCTTTCTTT.

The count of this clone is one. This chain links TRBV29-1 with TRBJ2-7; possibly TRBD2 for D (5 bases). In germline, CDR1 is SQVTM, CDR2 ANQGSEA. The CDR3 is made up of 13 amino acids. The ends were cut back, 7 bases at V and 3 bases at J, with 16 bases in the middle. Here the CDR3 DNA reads TGCAGCGCCCGGACGGCAACTAGCTACGAGCAGTACTTC. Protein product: CSARTATSYEQYF.

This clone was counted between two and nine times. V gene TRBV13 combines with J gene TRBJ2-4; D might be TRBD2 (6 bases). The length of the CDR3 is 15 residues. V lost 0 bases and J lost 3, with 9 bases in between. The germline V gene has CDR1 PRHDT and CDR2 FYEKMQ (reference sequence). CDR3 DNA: TGTGCCAGCAGCTTAGGATTGGGGGGCAAAAACATTCAGTACTTC. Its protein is CASSLGLGGKNIQYF.

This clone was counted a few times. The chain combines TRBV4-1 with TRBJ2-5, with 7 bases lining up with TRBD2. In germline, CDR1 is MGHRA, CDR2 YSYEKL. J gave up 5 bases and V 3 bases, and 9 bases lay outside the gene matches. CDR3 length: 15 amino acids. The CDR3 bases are TGCGCCAGCAGCCAGTCAATTCGGGAGGCGGAGACCCAGTACTTC. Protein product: CASSQSIREAETQYF.

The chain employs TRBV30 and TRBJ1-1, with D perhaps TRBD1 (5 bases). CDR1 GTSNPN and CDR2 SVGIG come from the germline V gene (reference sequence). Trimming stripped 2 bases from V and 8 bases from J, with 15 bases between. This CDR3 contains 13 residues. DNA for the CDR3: TGTGCCTGGAGTCACACAGGCTACCTGGAAGCTTTCTTT. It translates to CAWSHTGYLEAFF.

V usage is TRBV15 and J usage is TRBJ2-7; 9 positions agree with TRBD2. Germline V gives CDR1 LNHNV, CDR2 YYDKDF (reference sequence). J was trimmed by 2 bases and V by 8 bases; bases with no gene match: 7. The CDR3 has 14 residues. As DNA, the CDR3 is TGTGCCACCGGTAGCGGGAGTCTCCCCTACGAGCAGTACTTC. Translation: CATGSGSLPYEQYF.

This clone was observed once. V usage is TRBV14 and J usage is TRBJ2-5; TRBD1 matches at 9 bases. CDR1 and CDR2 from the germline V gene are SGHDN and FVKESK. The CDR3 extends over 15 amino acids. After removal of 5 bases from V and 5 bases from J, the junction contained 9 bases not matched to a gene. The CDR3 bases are TGTGCCAGCAGCGCCCGGACAGGGGCGGGGGAGACCCAGTACTTC. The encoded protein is CASSARTGAGETQYF.

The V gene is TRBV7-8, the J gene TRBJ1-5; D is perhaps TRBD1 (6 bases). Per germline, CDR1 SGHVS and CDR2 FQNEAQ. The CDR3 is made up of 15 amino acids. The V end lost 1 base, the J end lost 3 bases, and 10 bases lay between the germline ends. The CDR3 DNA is TGTGCCAGCAGCTTAGAGGGGGGGGCCAATCAGCCCCAGCATTTT. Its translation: CASSLEGGANQPQHF.

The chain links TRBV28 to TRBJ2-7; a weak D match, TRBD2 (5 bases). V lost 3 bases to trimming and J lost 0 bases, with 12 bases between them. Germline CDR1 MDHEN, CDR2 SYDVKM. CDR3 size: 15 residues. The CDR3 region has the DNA TGTGCCAGCAGTTTCAGACGGGATCCCTCCTACGAGCAGTACTTC. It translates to CASSFRRDPSYEQYF.

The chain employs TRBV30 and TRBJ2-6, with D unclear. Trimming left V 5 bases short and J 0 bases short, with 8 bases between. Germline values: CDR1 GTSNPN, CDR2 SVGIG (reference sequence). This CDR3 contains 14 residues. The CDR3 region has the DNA TGTGCCTGGGGCCATCCCTCTGGGGCCAACGTCCTGACTTTC. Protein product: CAWGHPSGANVLTF.

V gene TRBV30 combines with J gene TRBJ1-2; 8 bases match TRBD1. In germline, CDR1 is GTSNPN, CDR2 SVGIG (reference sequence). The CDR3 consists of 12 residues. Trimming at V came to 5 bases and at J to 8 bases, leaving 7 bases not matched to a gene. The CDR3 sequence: CAWSRQGRGYTF. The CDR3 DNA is TGTGCCTGGTCAAGACAGGGGAGAGGCTACACCTTC.

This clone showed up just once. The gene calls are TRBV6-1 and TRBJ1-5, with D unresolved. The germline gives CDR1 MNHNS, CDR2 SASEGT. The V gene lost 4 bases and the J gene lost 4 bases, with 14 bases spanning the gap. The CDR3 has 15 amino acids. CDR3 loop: CASSVRQAINQPQHF. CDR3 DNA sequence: TGTGCCAGCAGTGTGCGACAAGCAATAAATCAGCCCCAGCATTTT.

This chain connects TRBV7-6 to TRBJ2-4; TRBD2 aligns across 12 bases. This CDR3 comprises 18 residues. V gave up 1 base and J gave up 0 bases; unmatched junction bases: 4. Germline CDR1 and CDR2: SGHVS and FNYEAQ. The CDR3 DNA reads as TGTGCCAGCAGCTTAGGGACTAGCGGGGCCTTAGCCAAAAACATTCAGTACTTC. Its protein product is CASSLGTSGALAKNIQYF.

CDR3 bases: TGTGCCAGCAGCCCCGGACAGGGGGGTTACGAGCAGTACTTC. Translated, it gives CASSPGQGGYEQYF. The V call is TRBV11-2, the J call TRBJ2-7; 10 positions agree with TRBD1. The germline V gene has CDR1 SGHAT and CDR2 FQNNGV. The trim removed 5 bases at V and 4 bases at J, leaving 5 bases unmatched. This CDR3 has 14 amino acids.

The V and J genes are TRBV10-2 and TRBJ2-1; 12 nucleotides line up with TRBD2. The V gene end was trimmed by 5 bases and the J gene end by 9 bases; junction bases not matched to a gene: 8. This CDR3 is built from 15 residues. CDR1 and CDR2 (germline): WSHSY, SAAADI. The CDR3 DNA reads TGCGCCAGCAGTTTCCCGACTAGCGGGAGATCTGAGCAGTTCTTC. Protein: CASSFPTSGRSEQFF.

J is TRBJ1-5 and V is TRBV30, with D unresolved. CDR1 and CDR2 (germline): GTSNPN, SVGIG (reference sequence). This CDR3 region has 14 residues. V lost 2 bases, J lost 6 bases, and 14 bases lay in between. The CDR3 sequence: CAWSSTTSSQPQHF. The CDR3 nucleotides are TGTGCCTGGAGTTCGACAACTTCCTCTCAGCCCCAGCATTTT.

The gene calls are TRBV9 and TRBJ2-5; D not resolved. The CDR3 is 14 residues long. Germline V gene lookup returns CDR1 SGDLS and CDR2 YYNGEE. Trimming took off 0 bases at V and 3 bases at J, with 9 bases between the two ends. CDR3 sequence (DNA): TGTGCCAGCAGCGTAGAACCCCGGGAAGAGACCCAGTACTTC. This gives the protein CASSVEPREETQYF.

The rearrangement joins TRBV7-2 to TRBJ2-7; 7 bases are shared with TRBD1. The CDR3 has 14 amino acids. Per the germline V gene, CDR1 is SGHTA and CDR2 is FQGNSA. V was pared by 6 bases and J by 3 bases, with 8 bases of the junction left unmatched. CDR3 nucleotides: TGTGCCAGCAGTCCGGACAGGATTTACTACGAGCAGTACTTC. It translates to CASSPDRIYYEQYF.

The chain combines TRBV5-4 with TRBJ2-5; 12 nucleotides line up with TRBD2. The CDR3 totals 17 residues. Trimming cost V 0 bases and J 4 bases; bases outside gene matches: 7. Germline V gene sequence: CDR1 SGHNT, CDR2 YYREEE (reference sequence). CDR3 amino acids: CASSLAGSSGGGETQYF. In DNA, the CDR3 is TGTGCCAGCAGCTTGGCGGGGTCTAGCGGGGGGGGAGAGACCCAGTACTTC.

CDR3 bases: TGTGCCAGCAGCCTTGGACTAGCGGGAGAGTCCTACGAGCAGTACTTC. The encoded protein is CASSLGLAGESYEQYF. This chain connects TRBV5-4 to TRBJ2-7; 13 bases line up with TRBD2. The ends lost 4 bases at V and 1 base at J; junction bases unmatched: 5. Germline V gene lookup returns CDR1 SGHNT and CDR2 YYREEE (reference sequence). The CDR3 is 16 residues long.

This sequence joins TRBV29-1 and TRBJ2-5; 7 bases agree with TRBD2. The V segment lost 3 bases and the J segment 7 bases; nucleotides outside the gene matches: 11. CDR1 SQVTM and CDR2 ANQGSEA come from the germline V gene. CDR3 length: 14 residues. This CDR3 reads CSVDSPSGKGTQYF. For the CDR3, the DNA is TGCAGCGTTGATTCCCCCAGCGGGAAGGGGACCCAGTACTTC.

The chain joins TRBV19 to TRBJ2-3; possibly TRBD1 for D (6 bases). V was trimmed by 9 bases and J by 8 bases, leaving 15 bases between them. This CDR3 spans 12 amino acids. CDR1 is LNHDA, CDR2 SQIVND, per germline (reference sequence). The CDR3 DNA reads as TGTGCCAGCAAACAGGGATGGGGTACGCAGTATTTT. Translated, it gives CASKQGWGTQYF.

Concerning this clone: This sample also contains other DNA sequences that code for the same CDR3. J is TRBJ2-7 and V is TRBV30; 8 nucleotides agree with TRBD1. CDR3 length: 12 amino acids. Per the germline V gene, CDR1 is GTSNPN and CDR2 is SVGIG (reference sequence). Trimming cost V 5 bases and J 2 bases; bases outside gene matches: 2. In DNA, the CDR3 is TGTGCCTGGGGACAGGGAACCTACGAGCAGTACTTC. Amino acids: CAWGQGTYEQYF.

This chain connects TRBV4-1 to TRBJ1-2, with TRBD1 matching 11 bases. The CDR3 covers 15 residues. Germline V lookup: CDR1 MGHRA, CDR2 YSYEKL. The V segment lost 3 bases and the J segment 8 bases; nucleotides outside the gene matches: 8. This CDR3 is CASSQAPGQGDGYTF. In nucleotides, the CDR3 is TGCGCCAGCAGCCAGGCGCCGGGACAGGGGGACGGCTACACCTTC.

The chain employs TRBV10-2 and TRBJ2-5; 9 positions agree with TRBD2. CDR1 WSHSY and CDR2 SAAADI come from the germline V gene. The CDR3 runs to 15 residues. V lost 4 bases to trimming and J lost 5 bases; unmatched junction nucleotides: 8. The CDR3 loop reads CASSGGGRAFETQYF. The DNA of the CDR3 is TGCGCCAGCAGTGGGGGCGGGAGGGCCTTCGAGACCCAGTACTTC.

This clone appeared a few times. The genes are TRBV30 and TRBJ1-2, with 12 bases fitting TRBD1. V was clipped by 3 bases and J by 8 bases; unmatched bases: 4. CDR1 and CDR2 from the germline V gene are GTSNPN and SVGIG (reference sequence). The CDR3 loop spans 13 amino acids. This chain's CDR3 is CAWRLGTGGGYTF. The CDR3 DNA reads TGTGCCTGGAGACTTGGGACAGGGGGCGGCTACACCTTC.

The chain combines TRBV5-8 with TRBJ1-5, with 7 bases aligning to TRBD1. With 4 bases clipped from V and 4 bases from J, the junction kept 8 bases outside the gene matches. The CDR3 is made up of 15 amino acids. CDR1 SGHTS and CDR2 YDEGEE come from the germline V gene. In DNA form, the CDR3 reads TGTGCCAGCAGCGTTGACAGGGTCGGTAATCAGCCCCAGCATTTT. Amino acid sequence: CASSVDRVGNQPQHF.

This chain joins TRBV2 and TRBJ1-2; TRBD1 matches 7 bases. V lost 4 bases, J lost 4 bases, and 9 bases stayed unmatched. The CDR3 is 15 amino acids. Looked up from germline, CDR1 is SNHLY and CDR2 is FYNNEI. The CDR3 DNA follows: TGTGCCAGCAGTGTTGGGCCCGGGACAGTCTATGGCTACACCTTC. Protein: CASSVGPGTVYGYTF.

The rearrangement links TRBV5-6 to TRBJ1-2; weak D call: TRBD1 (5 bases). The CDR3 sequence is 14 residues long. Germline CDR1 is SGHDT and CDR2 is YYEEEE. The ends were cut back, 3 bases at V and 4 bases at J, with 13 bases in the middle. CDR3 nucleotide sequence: TGTGCCAGCAGCTGGGGGTCGGGAGCCTATGGCTACACCTTC. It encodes CASSWGSGAYGYTF.

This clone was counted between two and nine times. In DNA, the CDR3 is TGTGCCAGCAGCCGCCTGACAGGCACTGAAGCTTTCTTT. Its translation: CASSRLTGTEAFF. The V call is TRBV6-5, the J call TRBJ1-1; D is possibly TRBD1 (6 bases). CDR1 MNHEY and CDR2 SVGAGI come from the germline V gene. The CDR3 is 13 amino acids. V was cut by 6 bases and J by 4 bases, with 12 bases left in between.